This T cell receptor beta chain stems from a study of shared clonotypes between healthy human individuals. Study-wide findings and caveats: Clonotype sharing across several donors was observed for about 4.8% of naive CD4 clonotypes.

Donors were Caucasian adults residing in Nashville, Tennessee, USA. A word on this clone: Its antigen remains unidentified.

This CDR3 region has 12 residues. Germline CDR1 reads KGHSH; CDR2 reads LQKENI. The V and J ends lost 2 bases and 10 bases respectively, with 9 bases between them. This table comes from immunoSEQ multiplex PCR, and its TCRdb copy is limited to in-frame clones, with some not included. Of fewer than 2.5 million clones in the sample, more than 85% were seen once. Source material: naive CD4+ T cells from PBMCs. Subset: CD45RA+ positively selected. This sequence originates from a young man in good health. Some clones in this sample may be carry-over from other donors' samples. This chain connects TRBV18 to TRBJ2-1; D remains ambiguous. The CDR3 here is CASSPSATEQFF. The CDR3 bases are TGTGCCAGCTCACCATCGGCGACAGAGCAGTTCTTC.